Presented here are 18 T cell receptor beta chains from one specimen sequenced in a study of T cell responses to AZD1222 COVID-19 vaccine. TCRdb's copy holds only in-frame clones and misses some; the assay was immunoSEQ multiplex PCR. The sample has under 150,000 clones, around 89% seen once. This sample comprised peripheral blood, obtained 28 days after the second AZD1222 dose. These receptors came from an adult who received the AZD1222 COVID-19 vaccine.

This clone has just one count. The rearrangement links TRBV7-9 to TRBJ1-2; 12 bases line up with TRBD1. The J segment lost 8 bases and the V segment lost 5 bases, leaving 9 bases of the junction unmatched. Per germline, CDR1 SEHNR and CDR2 FQNEAQ (reference sequence). The CDR3 spans 15 residues. The CDR3 coding sequence is TGTGCCAGCAGCGGCTCCGGGACAGGGGGCTTGGGCTACACCTTC. Translation: CASSGSGTGGLGYTF.

The rearrangement joins TRBV11-2 to TRBJ2-5; D ambiguous. Deletions cut 6 bases from V and 2 bases from J, with 13 bases between. Germline CDR1 reads SGHAT; CDR2 reads FQNNGV. The CDR3 runs 14 residues. DNA for the CDR3: TGTGCCAGCAGTCCGTTCTCTTGGCAAGAGACCCAGTACTTC. This encodes CASSPFSWQETQYF.

J is TRBJ1-1 and V is TRBV11-2; 11 bases are a match to TRBD1. The CDR3 has 14 residues. Per germline, CDR1 SGHAT and CDR2 FQNNGV. V shed 5 bases and J 4 bases; nucleotides not matched to a gene: 3. CDR3 nucleotide sequence: TGTGCCAGCAGCAGGGGACAGGGGGGCACTGAAGCTTTCTTT. This sequence encodes CASSRGQGGTEAFF.

The rearrangement joins TRBV3-1 (or the pseudogene TRBV3-2) to TRBJ1-5; 7 bases agree with TRBD1. V lost 4 bases, J lost 2 bases, and 8 bases stayed unmatched. The V gene's germline CDR1 is LGHDT and CDR2 YNNKEL (reference sequence). This CDR3 spans 16 amino acids. For the CDR3, the DNA is TGTGCCAGCAGCCTCAATAGACAGGGCCGCAATCAGCCCCAGCATTTT. Encoded protein: CASSLNRQGRNQPQHF.

V and J are TRBV5-3 and TRBJ2-3; D is perhaps TRBD2 (5 bases). TRBV5-3 is an open reading frame, and its role is uncertain. The CDR3 runs to 14 residues. Trimming took 10 bases from V and 0 from J, leaving 15 bases between them. This chain's CDR3 is CARLRAASTDTQYF. Here the CDR3 DNA reads TGTGCCCGACTCCGAGCGGCTAGCACAGATACGCAGTATTTT.

This clone has a handful of counts. In nucleotides, the CDR3 is TGTGCCAGCAGCTTGGCGGGGACTGAAAAACTGTTTTTT. As protein: CASSLAGTEKLFF. The chain recombines TRBV5-4 with TRBJ1-4; weak D call: TRBD1 (5 bases). The CDR3 is made up of 13 amino acids. Germline V gives CDR1 SGHNT, CDR2 YYREEE (reference sequence). Between the trimmed V and J ends, which lost 0 bases and 7 bases, there was a span of 7 bases.

This clone has only a few counts. This chain joins TRBV7-2 and TRBJ2-7; 9 nucleotides agree with TRBD1. V dropped 5 bases and J dropped 7; count of bases not matched to a gene: 9. CDR3 size: 14 residues. Germline assignment: CDR1 SGHTA and CDR2 FQGNSA. DNA for the CDR3: TGTGCCAGCAGCGCCGGGACAGGGAGTAAAGAGCAGTACTTC. Translated: CASSAGTGSKEQYF.

The chain links TRBV11-2 to TRBJ2-5, with 8 positions matching TRBD2. J lost 2 bases, V lost 5 bases, and 10 bases had no gene match. The germline CDR1 and CDR2 sequences are SGHAT and FQNNGV. The length of the CDR3 is 16 residues. The CDR3 bases are TGTGCCAGCAGCGTAGCCCCGGGACTAGGACAAGAGACCCAGTACTTC. This gives the protein CASSVAPGLGQETQYF. Full variable domain (rest looked up from reference TRBV11-2 and TRBJ2-5): EAGVAQSPRYKIIEKRQSVAFWCNPISGHATLYWYQQILGQGPKLLIQFQNNGVVDDSQLPKDRFSAERLKGVDSTLKIQPAKLEDSAVYLCASSVAPGLGQETQYFGPGTRLLVL.

A single count supports this clone. The V call is TRBV5-4, the J call TRBJ1-1; D is ambiguous. Germline V gene lookup returns CDR1 SGHNT and CDR2 YYREEE (reference sequence). Trimming removed 0 bases from V and 1 base from J, with 4 bases in between. CDR3 length: 13 residues. CDR3 region: CASSLGGNTEAFF. Here the CDR3 DNA reads TGTGCCAGCAGCTTGGGGGGGAACACTGAAGCTTTCTTT. Variable domain in full (rest from reference TRBV5-4 and TRBJ1-1): ETGVTQSPTHLIKTRGQQVTLRCSSQSGHNTVSWYQQALGQGPQFIFQYYREEENGRGNFPPRFSGLQFPNYSSELNVNALELDDSALYLCASSLGGNTEAFFGQGTRLTVV.

V is TRBV27 and J is TRBJ1-2, with 10 bases matching TRBD1. Unmatched junction bases numbered 4, after V lost 0 bases and J lost 0 bases. The length of the CDR3 is 17 residues. Germline loops: CDR1 MNHEY, CDR2 SMNVEV (reference sequence). CDR3 amino acids: CASSLSGTGDTNYGYTF. CDR3 DNA sequence: TGTGCCAGCAGTTTATCCGGGACAGGGGATACTAACTATGGCTACACCTTC.

This rearrangement joins TRBV15 to TRBJ2-2, with 8 positions matching TRBD1. V shed 3 bases, J shed 3 bases, and the junction held 6 bases outside the gene matches. In germline, CDR1 is LNHNV, CDR2 YYDKDF (reference sequence). This CDR3 comprises 16 residues. The CDR3 protein is CATSRTLTGDTGELFF. The DNA for the CDR3 is TGTGCCACCAGCAGGACTTTGACAGGGGACACCGGGGAGCTGTTTTTT.

The rearrangement uses TRBV11-3 and TRBJ1-1; D uncertain. Germline V gene sequence: CDR1 SGHNT, CDR2 YENEEA. V was pared by 4 bases and J by 1 base, with 10 bases between. The CDR3 length is 14 residues. DNA for the CDR3: TGTGCCAGCAGCTCCTCCGCCAGGAACACTGAAGCTTTCTTT. It is translated as CASSSSARNTEAFF.

The V gene is TRBV6-2 or TRBV6-3, the J gene TRBJ2-1, with 7 bases aligning to TRBD1. V shed 5 bases and J 2 bases; nucleotides not matched to a gene: 6. CDR1 and CDR2 (germline): MNHEY, SVGEGT. CDR3 size: 15 residues. The CDR3 is CASSGTVDAYNEQFF. In nucleotides, the CDR3 is TGTGCCAGCAGTGGGACAGTTGATGCCTACAATGAGCAGTTCTTC.

V and J are TRBV7-3 and TRBJ1-1, with D hard to call. Between the trimmed V and J ends, which lost 0 bases and 2 bases, there was a span of 4 bases. The CDR3 has 13 residues. The germline V gene encodes CDR1 SGHTA and CDR2 FQGTGA. The CDR3 sequence is CASSLTHNTEAFF. CDR3 nucleotide sequence: TGTGCCAGCAGCTTAACACATAACACTGAAGCTTTCTTT.

J is TRBJ1-1 and V is TRBV28, with unresolved D. This CDR3 comprises 10 residues. Trimming pared 7 bases from V and 3 bases from J, leaving 3 bases between. From germline, CDR1 is MDHEN and CDR2 SYDVKM. The CDR3 loop is CASKDTEAFF. The CDR3 nucleotides read TGTGCCAGCAAGGACACTGAAGCTTTCTTT.

V usage is TRBV9 and J usage is TRBJ1-4; 7 nucleotides match TRBD1. V lost 3 bases and J lost 7; bases outside the gene matches: 12. The CDR3 length is 16 residues. Germline V gene data show CDR1 as SGDLS and CDR2 as YYNGEE. The CDR3 region has the DNA TGTGCCAGCAGCGCAAAGACAGGGTCGGAGTCTGAAAAACTGTTTTTT. Translation: CASSAKTGSESEKLFF.

The J gene is TRBJ1-1, the V gene TRBV3-1 (or the pseudogene TRBV3-2); D is unresolved. The CDR3 runs 11 residues. The germline CDR1 and CDR2 sequences are LGHDT and YNNKEL (reference sequence). V was clipped by 2 bases and J by 4 bases, with 2 bases between them. CDR3 nucleotide sequence: TGTGCCAGCAGCCAACTCACTGAAGCTTTCTTT. Its protein is CASSQLTEAFF.

The chain uses TRBV4-3 and TRBJ1-3; perhaps TRBD1 as D (5 bases). Deletions cut 3 bases from V and 4 bases from J, with 10 bases between. This CDR3 contains 14 residues. Germline values: CDR1 LGHNA, CDR2 YSLEER. The chain's CDR3 is CASSQGTAGNTIYF. The CDR3, as DNA: TGCGCCAGCAGCCAGGGGACGGCCGGAAACACCATATATTTT.